The clone carrying this T cell receptor (beta chain) was counted at least ten times. The target antigen is unknown. Germline V lookup: CDR1 ENHRY, CDR2 SYGVKD. The germline V and J ends were trimmed by 5 bases and 1 base, with 14 bases remaining between them. The CDR3 sequence is 15 residues long. This sample stems from a study of neurological immune-mediated disorders. Study-wide results and caveats: Phylogenetically, 18 of 34 multiple sclerosis patients' repertoires fell into one related-CDR3 cluster, a possible signature.

The cDNA was synthesized by means of template-switch 5'RACE, which was carried out with 10-nucleotide random UMIs. Every sequencing run produced over 160 million TCR-beta sequences that came from 15-18 subjects. TCRdb passed the 5' RACE reads through MiXCR, listing each CDR3 protein once. The sample has tens of thousands of distinct CDR3 sequences, under 5% seen once. Sequenced input: PBMCs. V and J are TRBV10-3 and TRBJ2-5; TRBD1 might be the D (6 bases). The TCR originated in a man aged 45-60 years with multiple sclerosis. The CDR3: CAISRGQTTQETQYF. As DNA, the CDR3 is TGTGCCATCAGTAGAGGACAGACCACCCAAGAGACCCAGTACTTC.